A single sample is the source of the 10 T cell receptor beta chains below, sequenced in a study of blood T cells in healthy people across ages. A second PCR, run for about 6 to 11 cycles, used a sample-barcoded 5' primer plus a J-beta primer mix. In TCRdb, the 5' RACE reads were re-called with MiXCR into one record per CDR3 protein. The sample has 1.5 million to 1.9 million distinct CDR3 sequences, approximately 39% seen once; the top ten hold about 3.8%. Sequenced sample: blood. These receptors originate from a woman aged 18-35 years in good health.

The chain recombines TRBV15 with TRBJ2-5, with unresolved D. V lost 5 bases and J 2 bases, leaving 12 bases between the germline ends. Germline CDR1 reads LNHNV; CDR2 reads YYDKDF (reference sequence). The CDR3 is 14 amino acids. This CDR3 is CATSGPEYQETQYF. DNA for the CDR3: TGTGCCACCAGCGGACCCGAATATCAAGAGACCCAGTACTTC.

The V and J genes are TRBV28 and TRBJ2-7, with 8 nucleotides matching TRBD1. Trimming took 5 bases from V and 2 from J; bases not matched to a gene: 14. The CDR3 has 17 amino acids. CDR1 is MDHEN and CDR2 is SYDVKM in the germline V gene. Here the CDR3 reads CASSTYFVGQAAYEQYF. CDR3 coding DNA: TGTGCCAGCAGTACCTACTTCGTGGGACAGGCAGCCTACGAGCAGTACTTC. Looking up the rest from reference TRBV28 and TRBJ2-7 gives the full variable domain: DVKVTQSSRYLVKRTGEKVFLECVQDMDHENMFWYRQDPGLGLRLIYFSYDVKMKEKGDIPEGYSVSREKKERFSLILESASTNQTSMYLCASSTYFVGQAAYEQYFGPGTRLTVT.

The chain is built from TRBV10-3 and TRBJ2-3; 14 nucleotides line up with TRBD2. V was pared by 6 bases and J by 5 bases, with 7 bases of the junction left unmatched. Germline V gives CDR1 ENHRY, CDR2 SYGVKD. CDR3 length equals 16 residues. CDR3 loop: CAIRSGLAGVRDTQYF. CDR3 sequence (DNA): TGTGCCATCAGATCGGGACTAGCGGGAGTGCGAGATACGCAGTATTTT.

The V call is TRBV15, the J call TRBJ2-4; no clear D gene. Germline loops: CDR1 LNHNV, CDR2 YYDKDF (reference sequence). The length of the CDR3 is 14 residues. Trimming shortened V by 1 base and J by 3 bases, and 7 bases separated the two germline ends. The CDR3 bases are TGTGCCACCAGCAGAGGCGGCAGCAAAAACATTCAGTACTTC. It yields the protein CATSRGGSKNIQYF.

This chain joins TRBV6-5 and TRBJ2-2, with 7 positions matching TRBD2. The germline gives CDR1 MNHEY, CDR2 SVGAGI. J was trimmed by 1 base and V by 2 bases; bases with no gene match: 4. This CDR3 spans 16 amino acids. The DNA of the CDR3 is TGTGCCAGCAGTTACAGGGGAGGGGTGAACACCGGGGAGCTGTTTTTT. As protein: CASSYRGGVNTGELFF.

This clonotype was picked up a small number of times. CDR3 nucleotides: TGTGCCAGCAGCCAAGAGGCGCCCGTTCCCCCCCATGGCTACACCTTC. Its protein is CASSQEAPVPPHGYTF. The V gene is TRBV14, the J gene TRBJ1-2; D ambiguous. The CDR3 spans 16 residues. V lost 0 bases and J lost 6, with 17 bases in between. Germline V lookup: CDR1 SGHDN, CDR2 FVKESK.

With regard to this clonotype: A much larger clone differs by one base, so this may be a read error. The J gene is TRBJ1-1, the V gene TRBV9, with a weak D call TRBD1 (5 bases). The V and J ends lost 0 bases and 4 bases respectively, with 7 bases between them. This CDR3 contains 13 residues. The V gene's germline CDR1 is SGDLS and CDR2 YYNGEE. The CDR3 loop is CASSVARGTEAFF. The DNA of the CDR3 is TGTGCCAGCAGCGTAGCGAGGGGCACTGAAGCTTTCTTT.

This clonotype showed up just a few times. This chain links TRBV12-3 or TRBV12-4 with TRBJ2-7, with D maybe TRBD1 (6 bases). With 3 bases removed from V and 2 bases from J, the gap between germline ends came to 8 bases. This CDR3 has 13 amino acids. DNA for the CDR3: TGTGCCAGCAGTTTCAAGGGGGCCTACGAGCAGTACTTC. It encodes CASSFKGAYEQYF.

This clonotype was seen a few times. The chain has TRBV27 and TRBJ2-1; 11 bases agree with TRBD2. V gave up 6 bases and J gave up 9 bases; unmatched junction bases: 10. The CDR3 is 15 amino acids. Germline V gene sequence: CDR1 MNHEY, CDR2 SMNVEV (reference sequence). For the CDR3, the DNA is TGTGCCAGCAGAAACCTAGCGGGGGGCCAGCCTGAGCAGTTCTTC. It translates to CASRNLAGGQPEQFF.

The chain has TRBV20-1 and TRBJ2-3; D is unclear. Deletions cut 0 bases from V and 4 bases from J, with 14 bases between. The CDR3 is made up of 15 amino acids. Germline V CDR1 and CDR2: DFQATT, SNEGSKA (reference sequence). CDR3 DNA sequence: TGCAGTGCTAGAGATTATGGTGTCGGTGCAGATACGCAGTATTTT. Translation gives CSARDYGVGADTQYF.